These T cell receptor beta chains were read from a single sample in a study of T cell responses to AZD1222 COVID-19 vaccine. Produced via immunoSEQ multiplex PCR; TCRdb's table is partial and in-frame only. The sample holds under 300,000 clones, about 92% seen once. The source material was peripheral blood, sampled on day 0 of AZD1222 vaccination. Source of these receptors: an adult in good health. Each CDR3 is given without its conserved first and last residue. Not all rows give a size; the values are once, few, many and, for expanded clones, a class.

cdr3_aa	v_call	j_call	clone_size
ARGQGAAGTEAF	TRBV2	TRBJ1-1	.
AIRGEVSTDTQY	TRBV28	TRBJ2-3	.
ASSLGGRAF	TRBV5-1	TRBJ1-1	.
ASSPGAGPNYEQY	TRBV9	TRBJ2-7	once
ASSSEYSTYEQY	TRBV5-4	TRBJ2-7	.
ASSYLAGGNTDTQY	TRBV11-2	TRBJ2-3	.
ASSLDGEDTEAF	TRBV13	TRBJ1-1	.
ATSEPGQGAPTGELF	TRBV24-1	TRBJ2-2	.
ASRGNGDEQF	TRBV28	TRBJ2-1	.
ASSQVSESYEQY	TRBV4-2	TRBJ2-7	.
ASSGGGEQY	TRBV5-8	TRBJ2-7	.
ATSPRGKGNTGELF	TRBV24-1	TRBJ2-2	.
ASSPRWGPYNEQF	TRBV7-9	TRBJ2-1	.
ASSVAGGEYNEQF	TRBV2	TRBJ2-1	few
ASSLSEGDYGYT	TRBV5-1	TRBJ1-2	once
ASSLQGGREKLF	TRBV7-9	TRBJ1-4	.
ASWGQVSSYEQY	TRBV12-5	TRBJ2-7	.
ASSPGTGGITGELF	TRBV19	TRBJ2-2	.
ASGANEKLF	TRBV19	TRBJ1-4	.
ASSKQGARGPLALGEQY	TRBV19	TRBJ2-7	.
ASSPTRQGYEQY	TRBV11-2	TRBJ2-7	.